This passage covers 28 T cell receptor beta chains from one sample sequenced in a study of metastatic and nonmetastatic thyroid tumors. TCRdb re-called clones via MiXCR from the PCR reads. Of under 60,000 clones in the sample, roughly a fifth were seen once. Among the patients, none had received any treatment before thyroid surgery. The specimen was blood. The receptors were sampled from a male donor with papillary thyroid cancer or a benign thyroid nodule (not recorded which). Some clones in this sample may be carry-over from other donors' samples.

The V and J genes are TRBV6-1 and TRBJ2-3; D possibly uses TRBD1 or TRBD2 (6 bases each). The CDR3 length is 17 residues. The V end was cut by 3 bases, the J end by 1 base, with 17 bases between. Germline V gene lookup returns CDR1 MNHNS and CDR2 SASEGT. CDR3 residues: CASSEEGDFFGTDTQYF. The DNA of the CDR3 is TGTGCCAGCAGTGAGGAGGGGGACTTCTTCGGCACAGATACGCAGTATTTT.

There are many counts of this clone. CDR3 region: CASSPSGNQPQHF. CDR3 sequence (DNA): TGTGCCAGCTCACCAAGTGGAAATCAGCCCCAGCATTTT. This sequence joins TRBV18 and TRBJ1-5; no clear D. The germline CDR1 and CDR2 sequences are KGHSH and LQKENI. Trimming pared 2 bases from V and 4 bases from J, leaving 6 bases between. This CDR3 region has 13 residues.

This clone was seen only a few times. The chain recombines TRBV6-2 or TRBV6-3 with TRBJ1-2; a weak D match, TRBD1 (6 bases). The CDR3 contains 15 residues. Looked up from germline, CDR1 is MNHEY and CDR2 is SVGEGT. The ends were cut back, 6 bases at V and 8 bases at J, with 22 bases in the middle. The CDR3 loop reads CASSYLAGGASGYTF. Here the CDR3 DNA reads TGTGCCAGCAGCTACCTGGCGGGGGGCGCGTCCGGCTACACCTTC.

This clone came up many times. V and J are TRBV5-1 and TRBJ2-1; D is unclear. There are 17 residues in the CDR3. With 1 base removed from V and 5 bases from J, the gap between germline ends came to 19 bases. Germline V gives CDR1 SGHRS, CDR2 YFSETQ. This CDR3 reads CASSLRFPGPGDNEQFF. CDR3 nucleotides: TGCGCCAGCAGCTTGAGATTTCCGGGCCCCGGCGACAATGAGCAGTTCTTC.

The CDR3 here is CASSDTSGGYTGELFF. The CDR3 bases are TGTGCCAGCAGTGATACTAGCGGGGGGTACACCGGGGAGCTGTTTTTT. The rearrangement uses TRBV25-1 and TRBJ2-2; 12 bases map to TRBD2. The CDR3 covers 16 residues. The V segment lost 3 bases and the J segment 3 bases; nucleotides outside the gene matches: 2. CDR1 and CDR2 from the germline V gene are MGHDK and SYGVNS.

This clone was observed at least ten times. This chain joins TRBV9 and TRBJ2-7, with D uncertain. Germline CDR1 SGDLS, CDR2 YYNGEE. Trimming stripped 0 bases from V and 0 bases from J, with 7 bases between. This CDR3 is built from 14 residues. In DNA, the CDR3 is TGTGCCAGCAGCGTAGATTACACCTCCTACGAGCAGTACTTC. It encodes CASSVDYTSYEQYF.

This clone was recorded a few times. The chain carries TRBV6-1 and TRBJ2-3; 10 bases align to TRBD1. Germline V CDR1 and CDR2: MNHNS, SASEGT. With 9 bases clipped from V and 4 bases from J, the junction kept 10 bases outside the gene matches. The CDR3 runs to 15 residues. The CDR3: CASGVQGQGSDTQYF. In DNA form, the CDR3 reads TGTGCCAGTGGGGTACAGGGACAGGGGTCAGATACGCAGTATTTT.

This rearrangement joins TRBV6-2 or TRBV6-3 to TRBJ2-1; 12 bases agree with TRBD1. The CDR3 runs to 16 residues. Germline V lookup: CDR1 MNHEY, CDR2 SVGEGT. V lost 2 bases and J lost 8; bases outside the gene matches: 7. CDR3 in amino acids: CASSYEGQGAVDEQFF. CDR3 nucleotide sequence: TGTGCCAGCAGTTACGAGGGACAGGGGGCTGTCGATGAGCAGTTCTTC.

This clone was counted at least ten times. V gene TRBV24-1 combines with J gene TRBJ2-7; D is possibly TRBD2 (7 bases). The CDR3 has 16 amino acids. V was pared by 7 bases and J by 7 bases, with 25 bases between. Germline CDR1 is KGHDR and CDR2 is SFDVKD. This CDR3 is CATSGGRGSLSGEQYF. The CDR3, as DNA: TGTGCCACCAGCGGGGGGCGGGGTTCTCTTTCAGGAGAGCAGTACTTC.

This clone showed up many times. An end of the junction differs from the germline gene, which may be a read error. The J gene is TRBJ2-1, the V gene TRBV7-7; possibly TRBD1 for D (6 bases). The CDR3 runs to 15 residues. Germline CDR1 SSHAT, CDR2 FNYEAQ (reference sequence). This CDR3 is CASSLVGGSYNEQFF. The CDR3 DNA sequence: TGTGCTAGCAGCTTAGTAGGGGGCTCCTACAATGAGCAGTTCTTC.

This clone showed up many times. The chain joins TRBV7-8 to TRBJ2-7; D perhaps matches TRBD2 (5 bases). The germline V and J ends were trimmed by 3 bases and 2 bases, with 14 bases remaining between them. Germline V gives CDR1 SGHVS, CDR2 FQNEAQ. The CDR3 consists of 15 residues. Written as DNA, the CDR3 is TGTGCCAGCAGCTTGGACTCTCCCCCCCCCTACGAGCAGTACTTC. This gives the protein CASSLDSPPPYEQYF.

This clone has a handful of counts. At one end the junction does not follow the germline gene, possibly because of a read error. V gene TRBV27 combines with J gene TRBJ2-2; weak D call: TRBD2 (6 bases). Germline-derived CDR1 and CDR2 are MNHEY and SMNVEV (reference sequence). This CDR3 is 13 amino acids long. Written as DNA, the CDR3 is TGTGCCAGCATGGTCACTAGCACCGGGGAGCTTTTTTTT. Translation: CASMVTSTGELFF.

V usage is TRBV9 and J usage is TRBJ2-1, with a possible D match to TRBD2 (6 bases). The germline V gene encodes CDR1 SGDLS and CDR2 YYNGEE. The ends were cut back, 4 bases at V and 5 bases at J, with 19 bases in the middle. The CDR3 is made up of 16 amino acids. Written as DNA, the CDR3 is TGTGCCAGCAGCTCTAGTACTAGCACCATTCACAATGAGCAGTTCTTC. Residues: CASSSSTSTIHNEQFF.

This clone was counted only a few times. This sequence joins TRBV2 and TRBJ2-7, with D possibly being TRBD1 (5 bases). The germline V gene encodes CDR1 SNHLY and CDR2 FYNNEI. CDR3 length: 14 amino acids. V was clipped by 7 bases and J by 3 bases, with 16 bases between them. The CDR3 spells CASKTATADYEQYF. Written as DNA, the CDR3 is TGTGCCAGCAAAACGGCGACAGCAGACTACGAGCAGTACTTC.

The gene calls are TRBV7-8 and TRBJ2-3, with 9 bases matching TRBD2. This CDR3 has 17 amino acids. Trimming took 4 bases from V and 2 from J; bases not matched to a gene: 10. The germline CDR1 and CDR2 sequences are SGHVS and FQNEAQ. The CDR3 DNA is TGTGCCAGCAGCTCAATGCGCCTAGCGGGGTACACAGATACGCAGTATTTT. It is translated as CASSSMRLAGYTDTQYF.

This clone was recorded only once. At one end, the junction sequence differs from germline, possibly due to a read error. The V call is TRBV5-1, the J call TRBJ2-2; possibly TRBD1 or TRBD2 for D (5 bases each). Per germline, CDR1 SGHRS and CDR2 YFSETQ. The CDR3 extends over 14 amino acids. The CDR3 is CASSLSGVTGDLLF. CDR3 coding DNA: TGCGCCAGCAGTTTGTCTGGGGTCACCGGGGACCTGTTATTT.

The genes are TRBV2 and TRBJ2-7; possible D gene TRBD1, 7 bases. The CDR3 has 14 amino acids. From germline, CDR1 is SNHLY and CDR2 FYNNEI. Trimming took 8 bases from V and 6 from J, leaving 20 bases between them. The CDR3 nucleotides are TGTGCCAGCGGGCGGGGACAGCCCGTTATCGAGCAGTACTTC. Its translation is CASGRGQPVIEQYF.

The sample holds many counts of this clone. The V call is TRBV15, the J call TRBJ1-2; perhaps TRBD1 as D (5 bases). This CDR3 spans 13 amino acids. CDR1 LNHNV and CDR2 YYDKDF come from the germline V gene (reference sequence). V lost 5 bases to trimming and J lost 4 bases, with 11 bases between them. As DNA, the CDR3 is TGTGCCACCAGCGGAAACAGGAGCTATGGCTACACCTTC. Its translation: CATSGNRSYGYTF.

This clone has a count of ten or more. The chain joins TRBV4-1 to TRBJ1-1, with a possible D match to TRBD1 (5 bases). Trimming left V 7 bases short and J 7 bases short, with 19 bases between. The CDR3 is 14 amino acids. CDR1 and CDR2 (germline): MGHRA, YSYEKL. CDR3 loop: CASTRPGTGSEAFF. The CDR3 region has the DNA TGCGCCAGCACCCGACCGGGGACGGGCAGTGAAGCTTTCTTT.

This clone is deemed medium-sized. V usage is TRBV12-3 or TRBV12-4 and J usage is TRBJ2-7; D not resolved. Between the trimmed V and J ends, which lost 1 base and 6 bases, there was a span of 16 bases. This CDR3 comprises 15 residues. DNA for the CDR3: TGTGCCAGCAGTTTAGTCCCCTCCCTCCTGGGCGAGCAGTACTTC. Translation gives CASSLVPSLLGEQYF.

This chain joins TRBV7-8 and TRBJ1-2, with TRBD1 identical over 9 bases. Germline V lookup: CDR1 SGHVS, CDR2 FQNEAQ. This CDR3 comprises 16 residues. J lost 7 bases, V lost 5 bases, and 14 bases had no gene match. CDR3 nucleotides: TGTGCCAGCAGCCCGTATCTGGACAGGGGCGAATCTGGCTACACCTTC. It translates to CASSPYLDRGESGYTF. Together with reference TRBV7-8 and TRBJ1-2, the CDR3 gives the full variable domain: GAGVSQSPRYKVAKRGQDVALRCDPISGHVSLFWYQQALGQGPEFLTYFQNEAQLDKSGLPSDRFFAERPEGSVSTLKIQRTQQEDSAVYLCASSPYLDRGESGYTFGSGTRLTVV.

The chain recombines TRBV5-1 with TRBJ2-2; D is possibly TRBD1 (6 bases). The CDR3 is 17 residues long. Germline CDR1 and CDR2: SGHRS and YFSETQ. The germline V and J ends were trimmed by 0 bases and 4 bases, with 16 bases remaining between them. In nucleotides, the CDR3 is TGCGCCAGCAGCTTGGGTACCAGGGGAAGGAGCACCGGGGAGCTGTTTTTT. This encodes CASSLGTRGRSTGELFF.

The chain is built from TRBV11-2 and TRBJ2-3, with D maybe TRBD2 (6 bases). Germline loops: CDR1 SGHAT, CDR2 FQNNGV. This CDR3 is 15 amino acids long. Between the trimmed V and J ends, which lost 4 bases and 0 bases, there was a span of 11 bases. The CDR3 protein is CASSSPGLSTDTQYF. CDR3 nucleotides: TGTGCCAGCAGCTCCCCGGGACTTAGCACAGATACGCAGTATTTT.

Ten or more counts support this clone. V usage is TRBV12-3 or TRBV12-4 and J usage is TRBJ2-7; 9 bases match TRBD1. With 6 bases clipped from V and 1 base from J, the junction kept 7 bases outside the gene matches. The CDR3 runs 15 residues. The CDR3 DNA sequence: TGTGCCAGCAGCCCCGGGACAGGGTCTTCCTACGAGCAGTACTTC. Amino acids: CASSPGTGSSYEQYF.

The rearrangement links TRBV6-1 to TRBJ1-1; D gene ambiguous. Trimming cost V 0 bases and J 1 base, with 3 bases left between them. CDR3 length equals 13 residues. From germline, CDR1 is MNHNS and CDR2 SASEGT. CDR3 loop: CASSEAENTEAFF. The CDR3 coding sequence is TGTGCCAGCAGTGAAGCAGAGAACACTGAAGCTTTCTTT.

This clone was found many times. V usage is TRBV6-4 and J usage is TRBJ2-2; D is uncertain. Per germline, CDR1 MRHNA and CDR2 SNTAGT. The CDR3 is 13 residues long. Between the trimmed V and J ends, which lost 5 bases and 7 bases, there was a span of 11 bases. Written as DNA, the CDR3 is TGTGCCAGCAGTCCCACCAGTGACGGGGAGCTGTTTTTT. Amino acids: CASSPTSDGELFF.

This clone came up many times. The CDR3 DNA reads TGTGCCAGTAGTACCCCCGGGTTGGACTATGGCTACACCTTC. Translated: CASSTPGLDYGYTF. The V gene is TRBV19, the J gene TRBJ1-2; D call uncertain. CDR3 size: 14 residues. Germline CDR1 and CDR2: LNHDA and SQIVND (reference sequence). Trimming removed 4 bases from V and 3 bases from J, with 12 bases in between.

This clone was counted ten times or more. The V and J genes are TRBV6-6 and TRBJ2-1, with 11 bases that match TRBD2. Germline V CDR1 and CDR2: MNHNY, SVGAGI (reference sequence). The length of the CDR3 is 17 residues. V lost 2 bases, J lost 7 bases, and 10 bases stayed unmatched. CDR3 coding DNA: TGTGCCAGCAGTTACGGTAGCGGGAGGGCCAATAGAAATGAGCAGTTCTTC. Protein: CASSYGSGRANRNEQFF.